Below are 15 T cell receptor beta chains sequenced from a single sample in a study of CD8+CD57+ T cells in acquired aplastic anemia. Both TCR beta VDJ combination and CDR3 sequence profiling were carried out. Genomic DNA was the template for this profiling. TCRdb processed the reads anew with MiXCR; each CDR3 protein has one entry. The table has a few hundred thousand distinct CDR3 sequences, 55% to 65% seen once; the top ten hold 8%. Sequenced input: sorted CD4+, CD8+, or CD8+CD57+ T cells (not recorded which) from PBMCs. These receptors were taken from a human donor with severe aplastic anemia or a healthy control (not recorded which).

This clonotype turned up a few times. The chain employs TRBV29-1 and TRBJ2-7; 15 positions match TRBD2. The germline CDR1 and CDR2 sequences are SQVTM and ANQGSEA. CDR3 length: 17 residues. Losses at the gene ends were 5 bases for V and 7 bases for J; bases not matched to a gene: 15. As DNA, the CDR3 is TGCAGCGTTCCCGGGACAGGTGGGACTAGCGGGAGGAAAGAGCAGTACTTC. Protein product: CSVPGTGGTSGRKEQYF.

The chain employs TRBV19 and TRBJ1-6; 10 bases align to TRBD1. Trimming removed 4 bases from V and 10 bases from J; junction bases left unmatched: 7. This CDR3 has 15 amino acids. Per germline, CDR1 LNHDA and CDR2 SQIVND (reference sequence). The CDR3 DNA sequence: TGTGCCAGTAGTACCGGGACAGGGGTTCGGTCACCCCTCCACTTT. Protein product: CASSTGTGVRSPLHF.

This chain uses TRBV5-1 with TRBJ2-5, with 8 bases lining up with TRBD1. The CDR3 covers 15 residues. V was pared by 0 bases and J by 4 bases, with 5 bases of the junction left unmatched. The V gene's germline CDR1 is SGHRS and CDR2 YFSETQ. Here the CDR3 reads CASSLEGQVTETQYF. The CDR3, as DNA: TGCGCCAGCAGCTTGGAGGGACAGGTCACAGAGACCCAGTACTTC.

This clonotype was seen ten or more times. The rearrangement uses TRBV11-2 and TRBJ2-1; 8 nucleotides align to TRBD1. The CDR3 runs 15 residues. V was pared by 5 bases and J by 3 bases, with 6 bases of the junction left unmatched. Per germline, CDR1 SGHAT and CDR2 FQNNGV. CDR3 region: CASSRDRGFYNEQFF. CDR3 nucleotide sequence: TGTGCCAGCAGCCGCGACAGGGGATTCTACAATGAGCAGTTCTTC. Full variable domain (missing parts from reference TRBV11-2 and TRBJ2-1): EAGVAQSPRYKIIEKRQSVAFWCNPISGHATLYWYQQILGQGPKLLIQFQNNGVVDDSQLPKDRFSAERLKGVDSTLKIQPAKLEDSAVYLCASSRDRGFYNEQFFGPGTRLTVL.

The chain combines TRBV14 with TRBJ1-5, with D unresolved. CDR3 length equals 14 residues. Germline V CDR1 and CDR2: SGHDN, FVKESK. The V and J ends lost 0 bases and 3 bases respectively, with 6 bases between them. The chain's CDR3 is CASSQEGNNQPQHF. CDR3 sequence (DNA): TGTGCCAGCAGCCAAGAGGGTAACAATCAGCCCCAGCATTTT.

Concerning this clonotype: It may be a read error: a sequence one base away is much more abundant. The chain's CDR3 is CASGGGTSGYNEQSF. In nucleotides, the CDR3 is TGTGCCAGCGGGGGGGGGACTAGCGGATACAATGAGCAGTCCTTC. This rearrangement joins TRBV15 to TRBJ2-1; 11 bases are a match to TRBD2. This CDR3 comprises 15 residues. CDR1 is LNHNV, CDR2 YYDKDF, per germline (reference sequence).

About this clonotype: At one end, the junction sequence differs from germline, possibly due to a read error. The chain joins TRBV25-1 to TRBJ1-2; D might be TRBD1 (5 bases). CDR1 and CDR2 (germline): MGHDK, SYGVNS. The CDR3 spans 16 residues. The CDR3 DNA follows: TGTGCCAGCAGTGACTATCGGGGCAGGTCTAACTATGACTACACCTTC. As protein: CASSDYRGRSNYDYTF.

This clonotype was observed at least ten times. CDR3 sequence reads: CASSLRWAGTENTIYF. DNA for the CDR3: TGTGCCAGCAGCTTAAGGTGGGCAGGGACGGAAAACACCATATATTTT. The rearrangement links TRBV11-2 to TRBJ1-3, with D possibly TRBD1 on 5 matching bases. Trimming shortened V by 2 bases and J by 6 bases, and 17 bases separated the two germline ends. In germline, CDR1 is SGHAT, CDR2 FQNNGV. There are 16 residues in the CDR3.

This clonotype was recorded only once. The V gene is TRBV5-1, the J gene TRBJ2-7; 13 bases are shared with TRBD2. CDR1 is SGHRS, CDR2 YFSETQ, per germline. This CDR3 has 17 residues. V lost 6 bases and J lost 4; bases outside the gene matches: 13. CDR3 residues: CASNDPDTSGRGYEQYF. The DNA of the CDR3 is TGCGCCAGCAACGACCCGGATACTAGCGGGAGGGGATACGAGCAGTACTTC. Full variable domain (remainder filled in from reference TRBV5-1 and TRBJ2-7): KAGVTQTPRYLIKTRGQQVTLSCSPISGHRSVSWYQQTPGQGLQFLFEYFSETQRNKGNFPGRFSGRQFSNSRSEMNVSTLELGDSALYLCASNDPDTSGRGYEQYFGPGTRLTVT.

There are a few counts of this clonotype. The chain employs TRBV20-1 and TRBJ2-1, with 10 bases identical to TRBD2. Trimming cost V 5 bases and J 6 bases; bases outside gene matches: 7. Germline V gene sequence: CDR1 DFQATT, CDR2 SNEGSKA (reference sequence). This CDR3 is built from 14 residues. The CDR3 region has the DNA TGCAGTGCTCTTCAAATAGCGGGGGGCAATGAGCAGTTCTTC. Its protein is CSALQIAGGNEQFF.

This rearrangement joins TRBV5-1 to TRBJ1-6; possibly TRBD1 for D (5 bases). Trimming shortened V by 0 bases and J by 7 bases, and 14 bases separated the two germline ends. The germline CDR1 and CDR2 sequences are SGHRS and YFSETQ. CDR3 length: 16 amino acids. CDR3 region: CASSLGHGAQNSPLHF. CDR3 nucleotide sequence: TGCGCCAGCAGCTTGGGTCACGGGGCTCAAAATTCACCCCTCCACTTT.

V gene TRBV9 combines with J gene TRBJ2-1; D possibly corresponds to TRBD2 (6 bases). From germline, CDR1 is SGDLS and CDR2 YYNGEE. CDR3 length: 16 residues. Trimming stripped 2 bases from V and 4 bases from J, with 16 bases between. The CDR3 protein is CASSVGGSSHYNEQFF. The CDR3 DNA follows: TGTGCCAGCAGCGTGGGGGGTAGCTCCCATTACAATGAGCAGTTCTTC.

This clonotype was detected only a few times. A read error may be the cause here, since a much bigger clone is one base away. The chain carries TRBV7-2 and TRBJ2-3, with a weak D call TRBD1 (5 bases). Germline V gene sequence: CDR1 SGHTA, CDR2 FQGNSA. The CDR3 is 14 residues long. DNA of the CDR3: TGTGCCGGCAGCTTATACAGGAGCACAGATACGCAGTATTTT. This gives the protein CAGSLYRSTDTQYF. Complete variable domain (other parts from reference TRBV7-2 and TRBJ2-3): GAGVSQSPSNKVTEKGKDVELRCDPISGHTALYWYRQSLGQGLEFLIYFQGNSAPDKSGLPSDRFSAERTGGSVSTLTIQRTQQEDSAVYLCAGSLYRSTDTQYFGPGTRLTVL.

The chain recombines TRBV4-2 with TRBJ2-5, with TRBD2 matching 9 bases. With V trimmed by 2 bases and J by 3 bases, 13 bases remained unmatched. CDR3 size: 18 residues. Germline V gene data show CDR1 as LGHNA and CDR2 as YNFKEQ. For the CDR3, the DNA is TGTGCCAGCAGCCAACACGTCGGGGGAGCGGGAGGTGAAGAGACCCAGTACTTC. Translation: CASSQHVGGAGGEETQYF.

A few counts support this clonotype. This chain connects TRBV7-2 to TRBJ2-7; D unresolved. The V end was cut by 0 bases, the J end by 6 bases, with 9 bases between. The CDR3 loop spans 13 amino acids. Germline CDR1 and CDR2: SGHTA and FQGNSA. CDR3 sequence reads: CASSLAIVGEQYF. The CDR3, as DNA: TGTGCCAGCAGCTTAGCTATTGTTGGCGAGCAGTACTTC.